This T cell receptor (beta chain) originates from a study of shared clonotypes between healthy human individuals. Study-wide context: CD4 naive cells filled three plates per donor, CD4 memory three, CD8 naive two and CD8 memory one.

Across several immunoSEQ plates, the genomic DNA of each subset was split evenly. Method: immunoSEQ multiplex PCR; TCRdb's copy keeps in-frame clones and lacks some. The table lists around 200,000 clones, 66% of them singletons, with more than 9% in the top ten. The clonotype originates from a man younger than 45 in good health. The sample taken for sequencing was memory CD4+ T cells sorted from blood. Subset defined: CD45RA-negative fraction.

The CDR3 protein is CASSRVAGLGGEQYF. CDR3 nucleotide sequence: TGTGCCAGCAGCCGAGTGGCGGGACTGGGCGGCGAGCAGTACTTC. The chain joins TRBV5-4 to TRBJ2-7, with a weak D call TRBD2 (6 bases). Germline CDR1 reads SGHNT; CDR2 reads YYREEE (reference sequence). The CDR3 contains 15 residues. V dropped 4 bases and J dropped 6 bases, with 20 bases sitting between them. Supplemented by reference TRBV5-4 and TRBJ2-7, the full variable domain reads ETGVTQSPTHLIKTRGQQVTLRCSSQSGHNTVSWYQQALGQGPQFIFQYYREEENGRGNFPPRFSGLQFPNYSSELNVNALELDDSALYLCASSRVAGLGGEQYFGPGTRLTVT.